The 12 T cell receptor beta chains given below trace back to one sample, sequenced in a study of CD8 T cells in ankylosing spondylitis. TCRdb called the 5' RACE reads again in MiXCR, with one record for every CDR3 protein. Seen here are under 300,000 distinct CDR3 sequences, about 10% observed once, and the top ten hold less than 7.5%. Sequencing used blood, either unsorted or a sorted T cell fraction (not recorded which). The receptor source for this set is a male donor with ankylosing spondylitis or in good health (not recorded which).

This clonotype was counted ten times or more. The rearrangement links TRBV12-3 or TRBV12-4 to TRBJ2-7; D unclear. V lost 3 bases to trimming and J lost 4 bases, with 7 bases between them. CDR3 length: 12 residues. The CDR3, as DNA: TGTGCCAGCAGTTTGACGGTTTACGAGCAGTACTTC. As protein: CASSLTVYEQYF.

This clonotype was counted only a few times. The chain uses TRBV2 and TRBJ2-3; D not certain. Germline V gives CDR1 SNHLY, CDR2 FYNNEI. V was cut by 5 bases and J by 0 bases, with 9 bases left in between. This CDR3 has 14 residues. As DNA, the CDR3 is TGTGCCAGCAGTCCCCACCTTAGCACAGATACGCAGTATTTT. Its translation: CASSPHLSTDTQYF.

This clonotype was seen only a few times. The chain joins TRBV12-3 or TRBV12-4 to TRBJ2-2; D gene uncertain. This CDR3 region has 16 residues. Trimming removed 7 bases from V and 0 bases from J, with 15 bases in between. The CDR3 loop is CASTIGGGANTGELFF. CDR3 coding DNA: TGTGCCAGCACCATCGGCGGCGGCGCGAACACCGGGGAGCTGTTTTTT.

This clonotype was recorded many times. The chain carries TRBV2 and TRBJ1-5; D is ambiguous. Deletions cut 2 bases from V and 7 bases from J, with 12 bases between. CDR3 size: 14 residues. Per germline, CDR1 SNHLY and CDR2 FYNNEI. CDR3 DNA sequence: TGTGCCAGCAGTGAACCGAGGGATAGCCAGCCCCAGCATTTT. The encoded protein is CASSEPRDSQPQHF.

This clonotype turned up a few times. The J gene is TRBJ2-3, the V gene TRBV12-3 or TRBV12-4; D is tentatively TRBD1 or TRBD2 (6 bases each). Deletions cut 6 bases from V and 10 bases from J, with 11 bases between. CDR3 length: 11 residues. Here the CDR3 DNA reads TGTGCCAGCAGCGCAGGGGAGGCGCAGTATTTT. This codes for CASSAGEAQYF.

This clonotype was found once. This sequence joins TRBV10-3 and TRBJ2-3, with D possibly matching TRBD1 (5 bases). Germline CDR1 reads ENHRY; CDR2 reads SYGVKD. V lost 2 bases to trimming and J lost 1 base, with 7 bases between them. The CDR3 is 14 residues long. Here the CDR3 DNA reads TGTGCCATCAGTGAGGGGGCCGGCACAGATACGCAGTATTTT. Its protein product is CAISEGAGTDTQYF.

Turning to this clonotype: One junction end does not reproduce the germline sequence, and a read error may be involved. This chain joins TRBV5-1 and TRBJ2-1; TRBD1 agrees at 9 bases. Germline lookup yields CDR1 SGHRS and CDR2 YFSETQ. CDR3 length equals 13 residues. CDR3 protein: CVSRDRADNEQFF. Written as DNA, the CDR3 is TGCGTCAGCAGGGACAGGGCAGACAATGAGCAGTTCTTC.

CDR3 in amino acids: CAGRIEGTDTQYF. The CDR3 bases are TGTGCCGGCCGAATAGAAGGCACAGATACGCAGTATTTT. V gene TRBV2 combines with J gene TRBJ2-3; D remains ambiguous. V was pared by 11 bases and J by 1 base, with 13 bases between. CDR3 length equals 13 residues. CDR1 and CDR2 from the germline V gene are SNHLY and FYNNEI.

This clonotype was counted at least ten times. The chain employs TRBV25-1 and TRBJ2-4; the match to TRBD2 covers 8 bases. V lost 4 bases to trimming and J lost 10 bases; unmatched junction nucleotides: 12. CDR3 size: 15 residues. Per germline, CDR1 MGHDK and CDR2 SYGVNS. CDR3 amino acids: CASSGTGTGGGIQYF. CDR3 DNA sequence: TGTGCCAGCAGTGGAACCGGGACGGGGGGGGGAATTCAGTACTTC.

This clonotype was observed at least ten times. The CDR3 loop is CASSSSVGVGYNEQFF. The CDR3 nucleotides read TGTGCCAGCAGCTCATCCGTCGGGGTTGGGTACAATGAGCAGTTCTTC. The chain links TRBV7-7 to TRBJ2-1; D might be TRBD2 (5 bases). V dropped 4 bases and J dropped 4 bases, with 17 bases sitting between them. CDR3 length equals 16 residues. Germline V CDR1 and CDR2: SSHAT, FNYEAQ (reference sequence).

The sample holds many counts of this clonotype. The CDR3 DNA is TGTGCCAGCAGTTTAGGGTATGAGCAGTTCTTC. It codes for CASSLGYEQFF. The chain joins TRBV12-3 or TRBV12-4 to TRBJ2-1; no firm D call. Trimming cost V 1 base and J 8 bases, with 3 bases left between them. This CDR3 contains 11 residues.

The CDR3 reads CATSRALGKYNEQFF. The CDR3 nucleotides are TGTGCCACCAGCAGAGCCCTAGGCAAATACAATGAGCAGTTCTTC. The chain combines TRBV15 with TRBJ2-1; D ambiguous. Per the germline V gene, CDR1 is LNHNV and CDR2 is YYDKDF (reference sequence). Trimming left V 1 base short and J 4 bases short, with 11 bases between. The CDR3 is 15 amino acids.